Below, one TCR beta chain is given with its context. The target antigen is unknown. Input per TCR library consisted of 3500 ng of total RNA. TCRdb reprocessed the 5' RACE reads, with one entry per CDR3 protein and no DNA. The table lists approximately 380,000 distinct CDR3 sequences, with just over 2.5% in the top ten. These data come from a study of monozygotic twins with inflammatory bowel disease. Study-level results: Relative to healthy twins, IBD patients had fewer clonotypes in common with others, a gap that was especially apparent with disease activity.

CDR1 SGHTA and CDR2 FQGNSA come from the germline V gene. The CDR3 sequence is 15 residues long. The source is a human donor with ulcerative colitis or Crohn's disease, or a healthy co-twin of an affected twin (not recorded which). The rearrangement joins TRBV7-2 to TRBJ2-7. Material for sequencing was blood. CDR3 in amino acids: CASSLGASRQAEQYF.